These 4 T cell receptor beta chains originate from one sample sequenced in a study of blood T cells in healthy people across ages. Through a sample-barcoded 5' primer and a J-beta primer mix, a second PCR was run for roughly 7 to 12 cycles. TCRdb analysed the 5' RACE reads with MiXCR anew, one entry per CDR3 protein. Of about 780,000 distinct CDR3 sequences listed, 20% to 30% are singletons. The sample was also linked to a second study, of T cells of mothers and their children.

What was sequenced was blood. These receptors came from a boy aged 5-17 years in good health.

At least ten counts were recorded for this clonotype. This CDR3 is CSARGAGLQETQYF. DNA for the CDR3: TGCAGCGCCCGAGGTGCGGGTCTGCAAGAGACCCAGTACTTC. This chain joins TRBV20-1 and TRBJ2-5; a weak D match, TRBD2 (5 bases). CDR3 length equals 14 residues. The germline CDR1 and CDR2 sequences are DFQATT and SNEGSKA (reference sequence).

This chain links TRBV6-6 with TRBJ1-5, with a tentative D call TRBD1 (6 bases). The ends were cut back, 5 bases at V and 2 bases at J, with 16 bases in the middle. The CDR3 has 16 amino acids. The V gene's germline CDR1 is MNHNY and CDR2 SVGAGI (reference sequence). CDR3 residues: CASSTQGSIRNQPQHF. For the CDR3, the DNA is TGTGCCAGCAGTACCCAGGGGTCCATTCGCAATCAGCCCCAGCATTTT.

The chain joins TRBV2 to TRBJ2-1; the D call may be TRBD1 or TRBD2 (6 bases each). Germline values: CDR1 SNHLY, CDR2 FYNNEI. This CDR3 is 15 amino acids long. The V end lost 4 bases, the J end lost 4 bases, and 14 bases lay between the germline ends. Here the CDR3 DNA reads TGTGCCAGCAGTGTAAGGGGGGCGGTATACAATGAGCAGTTCTTC. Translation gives CASSVRGAVYNEQFF.

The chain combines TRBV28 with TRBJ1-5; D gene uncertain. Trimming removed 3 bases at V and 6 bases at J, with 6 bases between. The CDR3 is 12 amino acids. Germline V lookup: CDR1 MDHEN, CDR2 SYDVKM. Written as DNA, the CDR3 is TGTGCCAGCAGTTTGAGAACTCAGCCCCAGCATTTT. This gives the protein CASSLRTQPQHF.